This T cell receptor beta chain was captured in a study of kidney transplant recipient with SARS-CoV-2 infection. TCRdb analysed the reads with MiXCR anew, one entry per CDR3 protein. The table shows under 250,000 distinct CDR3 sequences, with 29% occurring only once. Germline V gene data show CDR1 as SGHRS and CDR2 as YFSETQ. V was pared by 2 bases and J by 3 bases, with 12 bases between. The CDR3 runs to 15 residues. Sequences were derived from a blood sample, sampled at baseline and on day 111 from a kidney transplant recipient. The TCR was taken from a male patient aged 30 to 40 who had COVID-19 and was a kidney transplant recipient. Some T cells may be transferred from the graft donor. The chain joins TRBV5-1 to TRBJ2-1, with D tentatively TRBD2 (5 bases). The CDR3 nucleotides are TGCGCCAGCAGCTTAAGTGTCGGGGACTACAATGAGCAGTTCTTC. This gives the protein CASSLSVGDYNEQFF.